Listed below are T cell receptor beta chains from one sample, sequenced in a study of cytomegalovirus exposure and HLA in healthy donors. The method was immunoSEQ multiplex PCR; TCRdb's version includes in-frame clones alone and lacks a portion of them. The data show 180,000 or so clones, with approximately 85% seen just once and about 9.3% held by the top ten. The sequenced sample was PBMCs. The origin of the receptors is a man aged 18 to 35 in good health and CMV-seropositive. Both conserved end residues are part of each CDR3. Fields, in order: J gene, V gene, D gene, CDR3 protein, CDR3 DNA. D genes are given only for firm matches.

J: TRBJ2-7
V: TRBV4-3
D: TRBD1
CDR3: CASSLGRGQVTGEQYF
DNA: TGCGCCAGCAGCCTGGGCAGGGGACAGGTGACTGGGGAGCAGTACTTC

J: TRBJ2-1
V: TRBV4-1
D: NA
CDR3: CASSQVKGKYNEQFF
DNA: TGCGCCAGCAGCCAAGTCAAGGGGAAGTACAATGAGCAGTTCTTC

J: TRBJ1-1
V: TRBV6-5
D: NA
CDR3: CASTIQNTEAFF
DNA: TGTGCCAGCACAATCCAGAACACTGAAGCTTTCTTT

J: TRBJ2-7
V: TRBV5-4
D: NA
CDR3: CASRAGVNDEQYF
DNA: TGTGCCAGCAGGGCAGGTGTCAACGACGAGCAGTACTTC

J: TRBJ2-5
V: TRBV5-4
D: TRBD1
CDR3: CASSRTGSETQYF
DNA: TGTGCCAGCAGCCGGACAGGGTCTGAGACCCAGTACTTC

J: TRBJ1-2
V: TRBV5-1
D: NA
CDR3: CASSLDDTLTGGYTF
DNA: TGCGCCAGCAGCTTGGACGACACCCTAACGGGGGGCTACACCTTC

J: TRBJ2-1
V: TRBV9
D: TRBD2
CDR3: CASSEELASYNEQFF
DNA: TGTGCCAGCAGCGAGGAACTAGCGTCCTACAATGAGCAGTTCTTC

J: TRBJ1-1
V: TRBV10-1
D: NA
CDR3: CASSAGQANTEAFF
DNA: TGCGCCAGCAGTGCCGGACAAGCTAACACTGAAGCTTTCTTT

J: TRBJ2-7
V: TRBV19
D: NA
CDR3: CASSIPSAGIYEQYF
DNA: TGTGCCAGTAGTATCCCTTCCGCAGGCATCTACGAGCAGTACTTC

J: TRBJ2-5
V: TRBV19
D: NA
CDR3: CASSRFSTQETQYF
DNA: TGTGCCAGTAGTAGATTTAGCACCCAAGAGACCCAGTACTTC

J: TRBJ1-1
V: TRBV30
D: TRBD1
CDR3: CASDRGSEAFF
DNA: TGTGCCTCCGACAGGGGCTCTGAAGCTTTCTTT

J: TRBJ1-2
V: TRBV11-2
D: TRBD1
CDR3: CASSLDRGNYGYTF
DNA: TGTGCCAGCAGCTTGGACAGGGGGAACTATGGCTACACCTTC

J: TRBJ2-1
V: TRBV6-4
D: TRBD1
CDR3: CASSGLPGQGRNEQFF
DNA: TGTGCCAGCAGTGGTCTCCCGGGACAGGGTCGGAATGAGCAGTTCTTC

J: TRBJ2-5
V: TRBV27
D: TRBD1
CDR3: CASSLVGRDRGVKTQYF
DNA: TGTGCCAGCAGTTTGGTAGGCCGGGACAGGGGTGTGAAGACCCAGTACTTC